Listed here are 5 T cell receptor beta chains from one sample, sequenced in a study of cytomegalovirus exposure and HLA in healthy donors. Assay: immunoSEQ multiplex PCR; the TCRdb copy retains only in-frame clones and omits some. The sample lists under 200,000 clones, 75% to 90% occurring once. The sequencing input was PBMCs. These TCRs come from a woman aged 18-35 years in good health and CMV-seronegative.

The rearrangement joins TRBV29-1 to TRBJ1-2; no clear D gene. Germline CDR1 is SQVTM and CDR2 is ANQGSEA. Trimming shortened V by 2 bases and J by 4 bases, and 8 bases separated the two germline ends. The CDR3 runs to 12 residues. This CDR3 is CSVERGIYGYTF. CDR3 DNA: TGCAGCGTTGAAAGAGGGATCTATGGCTACACCTTC.

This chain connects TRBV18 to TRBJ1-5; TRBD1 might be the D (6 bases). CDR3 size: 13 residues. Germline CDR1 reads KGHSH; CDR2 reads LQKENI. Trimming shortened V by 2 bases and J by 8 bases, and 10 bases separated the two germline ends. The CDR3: CASSPDRTEPQHF. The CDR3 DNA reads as TGTGCCAGCTCACCAGACAGGACGGAGCCCCAGCATTTT.

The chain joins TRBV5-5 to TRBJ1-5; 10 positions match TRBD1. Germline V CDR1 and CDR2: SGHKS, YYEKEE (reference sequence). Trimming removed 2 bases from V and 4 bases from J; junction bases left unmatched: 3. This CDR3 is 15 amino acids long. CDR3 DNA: TGTGCCAGCAGCTTTATGGACAGGGGGAATCAGCCCCAGCATTTT. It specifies CASSFMDRGNQPQHF. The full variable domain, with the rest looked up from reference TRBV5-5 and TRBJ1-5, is DAGVTQSPTHLIKTRGQQVTLRCSPISGHKSVSWYQQVLGQGPQFIFQYYEKEERGRGNFPDRFSARQFPNYSSELNVNALLLGDSALYLCASSFMDRGNQPQHFGDGTRLSIL.

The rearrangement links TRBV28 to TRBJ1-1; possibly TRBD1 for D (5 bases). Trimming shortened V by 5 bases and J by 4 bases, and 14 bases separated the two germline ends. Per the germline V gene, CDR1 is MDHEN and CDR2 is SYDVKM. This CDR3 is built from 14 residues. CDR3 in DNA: TGTGCCAGCAGTCTGGGGGGGGAGACCACTGAAGCTTTCTTT. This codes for CASSLGGETTEAFF.

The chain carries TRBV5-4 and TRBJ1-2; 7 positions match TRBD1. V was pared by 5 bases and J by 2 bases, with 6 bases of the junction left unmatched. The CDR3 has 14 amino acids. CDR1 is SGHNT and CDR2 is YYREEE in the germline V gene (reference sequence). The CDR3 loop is CASRFLQGNYGYTF. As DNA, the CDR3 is TGTGCCAGCAGATTTTTACAGGGGAACTATGGCTACACCTTC.